The subject of this entry is one T cell receptor beta chain. The data are from a study of blood T cell repertoires in COVID-19. Study overall: Acute and convalescent COVID-19 specimens originated in the United States, Italy and Spain. Sources were T cells, B-cell-depleted T cells, or PBMCs; the material itself was cDNA or gDNA.

In the authors' workflow: Amplification of reference gene primers was used by the study to estimate nucleated cell counts. Sequencing used immunoSEQ multiplex PCR; TCRdb keeps in-frame clones, though not all of them. The D gene and trimming were derived from the DNA, and the V and J assignments and clone size from that table. The sample lists approximately 93,000 clones, over 80% occurring once. CDR1 and CDR2 (germline): LNHDA, SQIVND (reference sequence). CDR3 length: 14 amino acids. J gave up 3 bases and V 9 bases, and 5 bases lay outside the gene matches. The sample comprised peripheral blood. The chain links TRBV19 to TRBJ1-5; 10 positions agree with TRBD1. The sequence was collected from a human donor in a cohort sampled during active COVID-19. CDR3 coding DNA: TGTGCCAGCGCGGGACAGGGGTACAATCAGCCCCAGCATTTT. Amino acid sequence: CASAGQGYNQPQHF.